A single sample gave rise to the 8 T cell receptor beta chains below, sequenced in a study of blood T cell repertoires in COVID-19. Generated by immunoSEQ multiplex PCR, the TCRdb table keeps only in-frame clones and is missing some. Of over 150,000 clones listed, more than 70% are singletons. The sequencing input was peripheral blood. These receptors came from a man aged 45 to 65 who had recovered from COVID-19.

The rearrangement joins TRBV5-1 to TRBJ2-7; the D is unclear. V gave up 0 bases and J gave up 0 bases, with 7 bases separating them. Germline CDR1 reads SGHRS; CDR2 reads YFSETQ. This CDR3 contains 14 residues. The CDR3 sequence is CASSLDAHSYEQYF. The CDR3 DNA reads as TGCGCCAGCAGCTTGGACGCACACTCCTACGAGCAGTACTTC.

The count of this clone is one. The chain combines TRBV5-1 with TRBJ2-7; TRBD1 matches 7 bases. V was clipped by 0 bases and J by 3 bases; unmatched bases: 3. The CDR3 length is 14 residues. Per germline, CDR1 SGHRS and CDR2 YFSETQ. CDR3 sequence reads: CASSLARGYYEQYF. The DNA of the CDR3 is TGCGCCAGCAGCTTGGCCAGGGGGTACTACGAGCAGTACTTC. The full variable domain, completed using reference TRBV5-1 and TRBJ2-7, is KAGVTQTPRYLIKTRGQQVTLSCSPISGHRSVSWYQQTPGQGLQFLFEYFSETQRNKGNFPGRFSGRQFSNSRSEMNVSTLELGDSALYLCASSLARGYYEQYFGPGTRLTVT.

CDR3 residues: CASSLKEQGVNGFSGNTIYF. The CDR3 DNA reads as TGTGCCAGCAGCTTAAAAGAACAAGGGGTAAATGGGTTCTCTGGAAACACCATATATTTT. V and J are TRBV7-3 and TRBJ1-3; D perhaps matches TRBD1 (5 bases). V lost 1 base and J 0 bases, leaving 22 bases between the germline ends. In germline, CDR1 is SGHTA, CDR2 FQGTGA. The CDR3 consists of 20 residues.

V is TRBV27 and J is TRBJ2-7; TRBD1 agrees at 9 bases. V lost 6 bases and J lost 4; bases outside the gene matches: 10. The CDR3 is 15 amino acids. Per germline, CDR1 MNHEY and CDR2 SMNVEV (reference sequence). CDR3 coding DNA: TGTGCCAGCAGCAAAGGGACAGGGAACTGGTACGAGCAGTACTTC. It is translated as CASSKGTGNWYEQYF.

The V call is TRBV4-3, the J call TRBJ1-1; the D gene is possibly TRBD1 (6 bases). CDR3 length equals 15 residues. The V end lost 0 bases, the J end lost 3 bases, and 11 bases lay between the germline ends. CDR1 and CDR2 (germline): LGHNA, YSLEER. This CDR3 reads CASSQDGAGDTEAFF. In DNA form, the CDR3 reads TGCGCCAGCAGCCAAGATGGGGCAGGGGACACTGAAGCTTTCTTT.

The chain uses TRBV9 and TRBJ1-3, with 7 nucleotides matching TRBD1. V dropped 0 bases and J dropped 6; count of bases not matched to a gene: 9. The germline gives CDR1 SGDLS, CDR2 YYNGEE. This CDR3 spans 16 amino acids. CDR3 protein: CASSVGVLGTENTIYF. CDR3 nucleotide sequence: TGTGCCAGCAGCGTAGGGGTATTGGGGACAGAAAACACCATATATTTT. Full variable domain (outside the CDR3, taken from reference TRBV9 and TRBJ1-3): DSGVTQTPKHLITATGQRVTLRCSPRSGDLSVYWYQQSLDQGLQFLIQYYNGEERAKGNILERFSAQQFPDLHSELNLSSLELGDSALYFCASSVGVLGTENTIYFGEGSWLTVV.

This chain connects TRBV7-8 to TRBJ1-2; the match to TRBD1 covers 8 bases. V lost 1 base to trimming and J lost 8 bases; unmatched junction nucleotides: 18. Germline values: CDR1 SGHVS, CDR2 FQNEAQ. CDR3 length: 18 amino acids. The CDR3 DNA sequence: TGTGCCAGCAGCTTAGAGGTTGGGACAGGTCGAGGGACTTACGGCTACACCTTC. This codes for CASSLEVGTGRGTYGYTF.

The chain uses TRBV19 and TRBJ2-7, with TRBD1 matching 10 bases. J gave up 4 bases and V 5 bases, and 5 bases lay outside the gene matches. The germline CDR1 and CDR2 sequences are LNHDA and SQIVND (reference sequence). The CDR3 consists of 14 residues. CDR3 sequence (DNA): TGTGCCAGTAGTCCAAGGACAGGGGGGTACGAGCAGTACTTC. Translation gives CASSPRTGGYEQYF. The full variable domain, completed using reference TRBV19 and TRBJ2-7, is DGGITQSPKYLFRKEGQNVTLSCEQNLNHDAMYWYRQDPGQGLRLIYYSQIVNDFQKGDIAEGYSVSREKKESFPLTVTSAQKNPTAFYLCASSPRTGGYEQYFGPGTRLTVT.